The next 20 T cell receptor beta chains were all read from a single sample in a study of beta chain features in type 1 diabetes. Expressed TCRB transcripts got sequenced, as all isolated RNA was reverse transcribed. Method: immunoSEQ multiplex PCR; TCRdb's copy keeps in-frame clones and lacks some. The sample lists fewer than 150,000 clones, 6.9% occurring once. The specimen sequenced was central memory CD4+ T cells from blood. The receptors come from a woman in her 30s in good health.

This clone was recorded at least ten times. V gene TRBV28 combines with J gene TRBJ2-5; tentative D call: TRBD2 (5 bases). Looked up from germline, CDR1 is MDHEN and CDR2 is SYDVKM. The CDR3 spans 14 residues. V was shortened by 5 bases and J by 2 bases, with 12 bases between the two germline ends. The CDR3 sequence is CASSTASLQETQYF. In DNA form, the CDR3 reads TGTGCCAGCAGTACAGCTAGCTTACAAGAGACCCAGTACTTC.

Written as DNA, the CDR3 is TGTGCCAGCAGCACAGAACAGGGGCGGGGCACTGAAGCTTTCTTT. Its protein product is CASSTEQGRGTEAFF. The rearrangement uses TRBV7-2 and TRBJ1-1, with 7 bases that match TRBD1. V shed 5 bases and J 4 bases; nucleotides not matched to a gene: 10. The CDR3 has 15 amino acids. Germline V gene data show CDR1 as SGHTA and CDR2 as FQGNSA.

At least ten counts were recorded for this clone. V gene TRBV28 combines with J gene TRBJ1-2; the D is unclear. Germline values: CDR1 MDHEN, CDR2 SYDVKM. The V end was cut by 4 bases, the J end by 7 bases, with 4 bases between. This CDR3 has 10 amino acids. The CDR3 sequence is CASSSVGYTF. CDR3 DNA: TGTGCCAGCAGTTCGGTTGGCTACACCTTC.

This clone appeared many times. The V and J genes are TRBV7-9 and TRBJ2-5; TRBD1 aligns across 7 bases. Germline CDR1 reads SEHNR; CDR2 reads FQNEAQ (reference sequence). J gave up 2 bases and V 2 bases, and 5 bases lay outside the gene matches. This CDR3 spans 15 amino acids. The DNA for the CDR3 is TGTGCCAGCAGCTTATTATCGGGACAGCAAGAGACCCAGTACTTC. It encodes CASSLLSGQQETQYF.

In this sample, this clone turned up a few times. The chain has TRBV6-6 and TRBJ1-5, with 8 positions matching TRBD1. The germline V gene has CDR1 MNHNY and CDR2 SVGAGI (reference sequence). V lost 4 bases, J lost 7 bases, and 6 bases stayed unmatched. This CDR3 region has 14 residues. Here the CDR3 DNA reads TGTGCCAGCAGTTCTGGGACAGGTTTCCAGCCCCAGCATTTT. It is translated as CASSSGTGFQPQHF.

The chain is built from TRBV6-5 and TRBJ2-7, with D tentatively TRBD2 (6 bases). This CDR3 spans 14 amino acids. Germline lookup yields CDR1 MNHEY and CDR2 SVGAGI. Trimming removed 5 bases at V and 3 bases at J, with 14 bases between. The chain's CDR3 is CASSKGLSHYEQYF. The CDR3 nucleotides read TGTGCCAGCAGTAAGGGACTGTCCCACTACGAGCAGTACTTC.

There are a few counts of this clone. The chain employs TRBV19 and TRBJ2-3; TRBD1 might be the D (5 bases). The CDR3 loop spans 14 amino acids. Looked up from germline, CDR1 is LNHDA and CDR2 is SQIVND (reference sequence). V dropped 7 bases and J dropped 1 base, with 12 bases sitting between them. CDR3 region: CASTQDSGTDTQYF. In DNA, the CDR3 is TGTGCCAGTACCCAAGACAGCGGCACAGATACGCAGTATTTT.

This clone was observed many times. The chain joins TRBV30 to TRBJ2-1, with D uncertain. Trimming removed 3 bases from V and 4 bases from J, with 4 bases in between. Germline loops: CDR1 GTSNPN, CDR2 SVGIG (reference sequence). The CDR3 extends over 11 amino acids. The DNA for the CDR3 is TGTGCCTGGAGCTTTTACAATGAGCAGTTCTTC. This codes for CAWSFYNEQFF.

This clone was recorded at least ten times. This clone may be a read error of a much larger clone one base away. V is TRBV29-1 and J is TRBJ1-1; D is ambiguous. V lost 0 bases and J lost 0, with 5 bases in between. Per the germline V gene, CDR1 is SQVTM and CDR2 is ANQGSEA. The CDR3 has 13 residues. CDR3 nucleotide sequence: TGCAGCGTTGAAGAACAGCTGAACACTGAAGCTTTCTTT. Translated: CSVEEQLNTEAFF.

This sequence joins TRBV7-2 and TRBJ1-4; D is undetermined. Germline CDR1 reads SGHTA; CDR2 reads FQGNSA. The CDR3 runs to 15 residues. The V and J ends lost 5 bases and 2 bases respectively, with 12 bases between them. CDR3 DNA sequence: TGTGCCAGCAGCCCCGGAGGTCGGACTAATGAAAAACTGTTTTTT. Its protein product is CASSPGGRTNEKLFF.

This sequence joins TRBV5-1 and TRBJ2-3, with D possibly being TRBD1 (6 bases). Germline CDR1 SGHRS, CDR2 YFSETQ. Trimming took 4 bases from V and 3 from J, leaving 15 bases between them. The CDR3 totals 15 residues. In DNA, the CDR3 is TGCGCCAGCAGCCCCGGACAGCGACGAACAGATACGCAGTATTTT. It is translated as CASSPGQRRTDTQYF.

In this sample, this clone turned up once. The J gene is TRBJ2-1, the V gene TRBV19, with D possibly TRBD1 on 6 matching bases. V was trimmed by 1 base and J by 3 bases, leaving 13 bases between them. The germline gives CDR1 LNHDA, CDR2 SQIVND (reference sequence). The CDR3 is 16 amino acids. The CDR3 DNA is TGTGCCAGTAGTATAGTGAGGGGACACGACTACAATGAGCAGTTCTTC. Residues: CASSIVRGHDYNEQFF.

This clone was detected a few times. The genes are TRBV9 and TRBJ2-1; 11 nucleotides align to TRBD2. The V gene's germline CDR1 is SGDLS and CDR2 YYNGEE. The CDR3 has 16 amino acids. Trimming took 4 bases from V and 1 from J; bases not matched to a gene: 4. The CDR3 sequence is CASSPTSGISYNEQFF. The CDR3 nucleotides are TGTGCCAGCAGCCCGACTAGCGGGATATCCTACAATGAGCAGTTCTTC.

The chain recombines TRBV9 with TRBJ2-1, with 7 bases identical to TRBD2. The CDR3 sequence is 13 residues long. Germline assignment: CDR1 SGDLS and CDR2 YYNGEE. V was pared by 6 bases and J by 4 bases, with 4 bases of the junction left unmatched. CDR3 sequence: CASIERGYNEQFF. The DNA for the CDR3 is TGTGCCAGCATTGAGCGGGGATACAATGAGCAGTTCTTC.

This clone was seen a handful of times. The chain links TRBV7-2 to TRBJ2-1, with D possibly TRBD2 on 5 matching bases. V lost 7 bases and J 4 bases, leaving 14 bases between the germline ends. CDR1 is SGHTA and CDR2 is FQGNSA in the germline V gene. The CDR3 is 14 amino acids. The CDR3 region has the DNA TGTGCCAGCATACGGACTGGAATTTACAATGAGCAGTTCTTC. Translated: CASIRTGIYNEQFF.

In its sample, this clone was seen a few times. V and J are TRBV4-1 and TRBJ2-2, with D uncertain. CDR3 length: 13 residues. Looked up from germline, CDR1 is MGHRA and CDR2 is YSYEKL. Trimming cost V 1 base and J 5 bases, with 5 bases left between them. CDR3 amino acids: CASSQGVTGELFF. The CDR3 DNA is TGCGCCAGCAGCCAAGGAGTTACCGGGGAGCTGTTTTTT.

The chain combines TRBV9 with TRBJ2-7; D gene unclear. Germline-derived CDR1 and CDR2 are SGDLS and YYNGEE. V was clipped by 5 bases and J by 5 bases, with 8 bases between them. The length of the CDR3 is 11 residues. This chain's CDR3 is CASSVLHEQYF. The CDR3, as DNA: TGTGCCAGCAGTGTCCTCCACGAGCAGTACTTC.

The chain combines TRBV27 with TRBJ1-2; 7 bases map to TRBD1. J gave up 6 bases and V 7 bases, and 11 bases lay outside the gene matches. This CDR3 has 14 residues. Germline assignment: CDR1 MNHEY and CDR2 SMNVEV (reference sequence). The DNA of the CDR3 is TGTGCCAGCAAACCACAGGGGTTGGGCGATGGCTACACCTTC. This codes for CASKPQGLGDGYTF.

V gene TRBV19 combines with J gene TRBJ1-4, with TRBD1 matching over 7 bases. Germline assignment: CDR1 LNHDA and CDR2 SQIVND (reference sequence). J lost 8 bases, V lost 6 bases, and 3 bases had no gene match. The CDR3 covers 12 residues. The CDR3 reads CASRQGREKLFF. In nucleotides, the CDR3 is TGTGCCAGTAGACAGGGGAGGGAAAAACTGTTTTTT.

This clone has just a few counts. The rearrangement links TRBV28 to TRBJ1-2, with 9 bases lining up with TRBD1. Germline CDR1 and CDR2: MDHEN and SYDVKM. The junction had 5 bases not matched to a gene; V was cut back by 10 bases and J by 5 bases. This CDR3 spans 12 amino acids. The CDR3 region is CAIDRGGYGYTF. CDR3 in DNA: TGTGCCATTGACAGGGGGGGATATGGCTACACCTTC.